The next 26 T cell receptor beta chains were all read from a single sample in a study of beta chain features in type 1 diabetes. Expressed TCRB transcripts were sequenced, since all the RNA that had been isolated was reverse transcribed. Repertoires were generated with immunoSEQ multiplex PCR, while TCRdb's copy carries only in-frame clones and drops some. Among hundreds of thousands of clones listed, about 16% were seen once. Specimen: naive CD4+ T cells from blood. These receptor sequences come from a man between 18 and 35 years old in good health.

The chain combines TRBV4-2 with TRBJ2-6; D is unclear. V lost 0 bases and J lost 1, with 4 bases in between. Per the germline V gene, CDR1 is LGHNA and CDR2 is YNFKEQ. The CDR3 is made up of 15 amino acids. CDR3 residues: CASSQEGSGANVLTF. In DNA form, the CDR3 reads TGTGCCAGCAGCCAAGAGGGGTCTGGGGCCAACGTCCTGACTTTC.

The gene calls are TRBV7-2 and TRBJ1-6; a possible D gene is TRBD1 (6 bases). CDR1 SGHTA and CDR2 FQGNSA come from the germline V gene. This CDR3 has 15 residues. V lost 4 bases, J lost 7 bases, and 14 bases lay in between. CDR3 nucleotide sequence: TGTGCCAGCAGCTCGGGACATCAGGGGAATTCACCCCTCCACTTT. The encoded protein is CASSSGHQGNSPLHF.

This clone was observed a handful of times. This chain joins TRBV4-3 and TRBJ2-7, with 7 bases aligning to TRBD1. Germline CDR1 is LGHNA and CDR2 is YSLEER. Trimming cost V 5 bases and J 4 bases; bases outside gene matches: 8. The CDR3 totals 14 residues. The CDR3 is CASSGRQGQYEQYF. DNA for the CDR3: TGCGCCAGCAGCGGAAGACAGGGTCAGTACGAGCAGTACTTC.

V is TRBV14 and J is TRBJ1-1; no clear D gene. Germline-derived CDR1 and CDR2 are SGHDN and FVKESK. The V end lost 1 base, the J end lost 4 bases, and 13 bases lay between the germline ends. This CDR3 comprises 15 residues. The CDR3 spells CASSQGATGATEAFF. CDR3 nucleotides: TGTGCCAGCAGCCAAGGGGCGACGGGTGCCACTGAAGCTTTCTTT.

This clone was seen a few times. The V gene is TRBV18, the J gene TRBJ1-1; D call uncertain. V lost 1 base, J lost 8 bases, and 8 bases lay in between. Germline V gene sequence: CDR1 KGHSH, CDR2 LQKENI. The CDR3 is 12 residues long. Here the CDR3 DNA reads TGTGCCAGCTCACCACTAGTCACGGAAGCTTTCTTT. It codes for CASSPLVTEAFF.

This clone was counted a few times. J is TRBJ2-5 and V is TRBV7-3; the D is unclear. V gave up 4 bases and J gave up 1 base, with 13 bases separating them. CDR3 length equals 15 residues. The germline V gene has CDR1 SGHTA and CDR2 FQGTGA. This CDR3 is CASSYYNDGQETQYF. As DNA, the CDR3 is TGTGCCAGCAGCTACTACAACGACGGCCAAGAGACCCAGTACTTC.

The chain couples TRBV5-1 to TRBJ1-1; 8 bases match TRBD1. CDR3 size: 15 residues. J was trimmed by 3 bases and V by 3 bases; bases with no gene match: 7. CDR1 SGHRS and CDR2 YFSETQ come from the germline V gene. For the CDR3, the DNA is TGCGCCAGCAGCTGGACAGGGACGAGGGACACTGAAGCTTTCTTT. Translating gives CASSWTGTRDTEAFF.

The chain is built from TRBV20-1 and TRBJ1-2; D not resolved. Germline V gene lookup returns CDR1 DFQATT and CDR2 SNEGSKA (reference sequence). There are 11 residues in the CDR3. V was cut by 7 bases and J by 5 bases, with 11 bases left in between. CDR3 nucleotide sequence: TGCAGTGAGGAAGGTGGATATGGCTACACCTTC. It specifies CSEEGGYGYTF.

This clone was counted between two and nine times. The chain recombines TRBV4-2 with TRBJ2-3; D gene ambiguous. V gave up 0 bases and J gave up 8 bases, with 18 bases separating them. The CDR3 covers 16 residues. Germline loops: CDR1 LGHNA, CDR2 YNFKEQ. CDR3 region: CASSQDLGLAVRTQYF. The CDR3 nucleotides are TGTGCCAGCAGCCAAGACCTCGGATTGGCCGTCCGTACGCAGTATTTT.

The CDR3 DNA is TGTGCCAGCGGAGGCCGGGACAGGGTCGCTGGAGACTATGGCTACACCTTC. As protein: CASGGRDRVAGDYGYTF. The chain uses TRBV7-2 and TRBJ1-2; 9 nucleotides match TRBD1. CDR3 size: 17 residues. The J segment lost 3 bases and the V segment lost 8 bases, leaving 16 bases of the junction unmatched. CDR1 and CDR2 from the germline V gene are SGHTA and FQGNSA. The variable domain in full, completed from reference TRBV7-2 and TRBJ1-2, reads GAGVSQSPSNKVTEKGKDVELRCDPISGHTALYWYRQSLGQGLEFLIYFQGNSAPDKSGLPSDRFSAERTGGSVSTLTIQRTQQEDSAVYLCASGGRDRVAGDYGYTFGSGTRLTVV.

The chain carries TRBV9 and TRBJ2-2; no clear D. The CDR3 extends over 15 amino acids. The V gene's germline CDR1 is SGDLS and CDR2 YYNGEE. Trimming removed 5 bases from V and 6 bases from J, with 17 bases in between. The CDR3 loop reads CASSPPGSVAGELFF. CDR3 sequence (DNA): TGTGCCAGCAGTCCCCCCGGTAGTGTCGCCGGGGAGCTGTTTTTT.

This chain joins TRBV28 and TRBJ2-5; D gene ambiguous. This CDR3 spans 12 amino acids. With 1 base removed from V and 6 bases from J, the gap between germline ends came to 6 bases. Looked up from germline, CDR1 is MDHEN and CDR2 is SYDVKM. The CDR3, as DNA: TGTGCCAGCAGTTTATATCAACAGACCCAGTACTTC. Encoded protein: CASSLYQQTQYF.

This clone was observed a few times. This chain's CDR3 is CASSNGPFLEAFF. CDR3 bases: TGTGCCAGTAGTAACGGACCGTTCCTTGAAGCTTTCTTT. V gene TRBV19 combines with J gene TRBJ1-1; D gene uncertain. Germline CDR1 reads LNHDA; CDR2 reads SQIVND (reference sequence). The V end was cut by 4 bases, the J end by 7 bases, with 13 bases between. This CDR3 comprises 13 residues.

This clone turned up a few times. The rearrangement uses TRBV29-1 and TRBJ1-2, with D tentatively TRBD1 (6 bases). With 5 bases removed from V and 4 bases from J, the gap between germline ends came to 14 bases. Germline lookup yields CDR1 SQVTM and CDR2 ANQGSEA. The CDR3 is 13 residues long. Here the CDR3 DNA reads TGCAGCGTTACCGGGGGGGCCTCCTATGGCTACACCTTC. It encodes CSVTGGASYGYTF.

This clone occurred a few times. CDR3 region: CASSKGQDSGANVLTF. The DNA of the CDR3 is TGCGCCAGCAGCAAAGGACAGGACTCTGGGGCCAACGTCCTGACTTTC. This sequence joins TRBV5-1 and TRBJ2-6; 7 bases line up with TRBD1. V lost 4 bases to trimming and J lost 0 bases; unmatched junction nucleotides: 4. The CDR3 has 16 amino acids. Germline CDR1 reads SGHRS; CDR2 reads YFSETQ.

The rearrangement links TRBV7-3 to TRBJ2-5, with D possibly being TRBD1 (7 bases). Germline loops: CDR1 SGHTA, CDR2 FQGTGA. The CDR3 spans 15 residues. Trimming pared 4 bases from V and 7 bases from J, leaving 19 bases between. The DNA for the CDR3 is TGTGCCAGCAGCTCACACAGGGGAGGAGGAGCGACCCAGTACTTC. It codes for CASSSHRGGGATQYF.

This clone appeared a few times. CDR3 loop: CASIRGGMTEAFF. CDR3 bases: TGTGCCAGCATCAGGGGGGGAATGACTGAAGCTTTCTTT. This chain joins TRBV25-1 and TRBJ1-1, with 7 nucleotides matching TRBD1. V trimming: 7 bases; J trimming: 5 bases; junction bases outside the gene matches: 7. Germline V gene lookup returns CDR1 MGHDK and CDR2 SYGVNS. The CDR3 loop spans 13 amino acids.

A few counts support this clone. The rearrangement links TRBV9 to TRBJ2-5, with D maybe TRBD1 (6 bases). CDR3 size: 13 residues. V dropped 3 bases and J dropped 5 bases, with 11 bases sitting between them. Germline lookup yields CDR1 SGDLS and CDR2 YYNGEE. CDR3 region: CASSEGVWETQYF. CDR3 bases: TGTGCCAGCAGCGAGGGGGTATGGGAGACCCAGTACTTC. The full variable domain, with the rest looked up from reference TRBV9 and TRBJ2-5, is DSGVTQTPKHLITATGQRVTLRCSPRSGDLSVYWYQQSLDQGLQFLIQYYNGEERAKGNILERFSAQQFPDLHSELNLSSLELGDSALYFCASSEGVWETQYFGPGTRLLVL.

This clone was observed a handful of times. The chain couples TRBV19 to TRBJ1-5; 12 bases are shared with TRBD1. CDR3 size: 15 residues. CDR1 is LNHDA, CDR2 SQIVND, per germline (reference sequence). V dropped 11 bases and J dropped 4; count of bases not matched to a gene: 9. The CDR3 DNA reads TGTGCCTCCATAAGGGACAGGGGGCTTAATCAGCCCCAGCATTTT. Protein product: CASIRDRGLNQPQHF.

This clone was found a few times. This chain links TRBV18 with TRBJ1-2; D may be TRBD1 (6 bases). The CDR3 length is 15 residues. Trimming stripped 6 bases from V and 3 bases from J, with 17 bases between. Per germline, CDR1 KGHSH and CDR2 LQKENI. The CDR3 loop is CASSPSKGDYYGYTF. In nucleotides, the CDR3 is TGTGCCAGCTCGCCCTCGAAGGGGGATTACTATGGCTACACCTTC.

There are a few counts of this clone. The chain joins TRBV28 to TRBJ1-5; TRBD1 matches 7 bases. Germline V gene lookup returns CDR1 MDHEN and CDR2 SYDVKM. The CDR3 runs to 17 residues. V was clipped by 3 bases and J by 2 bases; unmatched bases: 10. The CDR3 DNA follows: TGTGCCAGCAGTTTTCCTGCTTGGGGACAGCGCAATCAGCCCCAGCATTTT. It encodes CASSFPAWGQRNQPQHF.

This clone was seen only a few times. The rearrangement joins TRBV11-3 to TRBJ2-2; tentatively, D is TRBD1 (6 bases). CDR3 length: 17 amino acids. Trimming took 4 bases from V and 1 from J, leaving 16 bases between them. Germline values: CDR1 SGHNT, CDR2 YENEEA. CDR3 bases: TGTGCCAGCAGCTCCCTTCGACAGGATCTGAACACCGGGGAGCTGTTTTTT. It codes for CASSSLRQDLNTGELFF.

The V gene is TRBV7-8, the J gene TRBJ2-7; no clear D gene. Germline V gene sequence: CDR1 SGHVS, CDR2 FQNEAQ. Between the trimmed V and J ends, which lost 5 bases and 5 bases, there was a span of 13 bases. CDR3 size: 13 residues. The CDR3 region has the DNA TGTGCCAGCAGCCAGAGTGGGAAGAACGAGCAGTACTTC. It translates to CASSQSGKNEQYF.

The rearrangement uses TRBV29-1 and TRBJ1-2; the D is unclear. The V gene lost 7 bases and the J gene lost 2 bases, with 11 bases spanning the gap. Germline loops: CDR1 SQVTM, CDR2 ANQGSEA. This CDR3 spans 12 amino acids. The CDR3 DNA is TGCAGCGGTGTGGTGGGGAACTATGGCTACACCTTC. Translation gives CSGVVGNYGYTF. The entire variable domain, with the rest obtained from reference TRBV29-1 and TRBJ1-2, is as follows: SAVISQKPSRDICQRGTSLTIQCQVDSQVTMMFWYRQQPGQSLTLIATANQGSEATYESGFVIDKFPISRPNLTFSTLTVSNMSPEDSSIYLCSGVVGNYGYTFGSGTRLTVV.

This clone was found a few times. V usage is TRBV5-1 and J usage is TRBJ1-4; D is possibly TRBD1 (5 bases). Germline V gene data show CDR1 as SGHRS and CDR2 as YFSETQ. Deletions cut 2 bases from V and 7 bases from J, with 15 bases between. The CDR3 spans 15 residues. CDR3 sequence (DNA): TGCGCCAGCAGCTTTGGAGGGGCAGGGCCTGAAAAACTGTTTTTT. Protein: CASSFGGAGPEKLFF. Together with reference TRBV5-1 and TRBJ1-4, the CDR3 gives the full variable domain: KAGVTQTPRYLIKTRGQQVTLSCSPISGHRSVSWYQQTPGQGLQFLFEYFSETQRNKGNFPGRFSGRQFSNSRSEMNVSTLELGDSALYLCASSFGGAGPEKLFFGSGTQLSVL.

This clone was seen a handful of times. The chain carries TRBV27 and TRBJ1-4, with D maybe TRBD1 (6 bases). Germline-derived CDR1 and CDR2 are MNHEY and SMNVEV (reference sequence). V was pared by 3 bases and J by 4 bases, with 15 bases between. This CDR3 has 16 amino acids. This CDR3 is CASSFWSTGNNEKLFF. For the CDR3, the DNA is TGTGCCAGCAGTTTTTGGAGTACAGGGAATAATGAAAAACTGTTTTTT. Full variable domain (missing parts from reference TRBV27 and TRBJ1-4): EAQVTQNPRYLITVTGKKLTVTCSQNMNHEYMSWYRQDPGLGLRQIYYSMNVEVTDKGDVPEGYKVSRKEKRNFPLILESPSPNQTSLYFCASSFWSTGNNEKLFFGSGTQLSVL.